Each of the 24 T cell receptor beta chains below was sequenced from the same sample in a study of response to subunit inactivated influenza vaccine. TCRdb recomputed calls from the RT-PCR reads with MiXCR, one row per CDR3 protein. This table has a few hundred thousand distinct CDR3 sequences, 12% to 15% appearing once. The sample here was PBMCs from blood, taken roughly 13 days after vaccination. Receptor source: a man aged 45-65 years who received an inactivated influenza vaccine.

The table lists this clonotype with a few counts. The V call is TRBV4-2, the J call TRBJ1-5; D gene ambiguous. The CDR3 runs to 17 residues. Trimming pared 2 bases from V and 0 bases from J, leaving 14 bases between. Looked up from germline, CDR1 is LGHNA and CDR2 is YNFKEQ. Written as DNA, the CDR3 is TGTGCCAGCAGCCAAAACCTGGGCCGGGATAGCAATCAGCCCCAGCATTTT. Translating it yields CASSQNLGRDSNQPQHF.

This clonotype was seen a few times. The rearrangement joins TRBV29-1 to TRBJ1-3; TRBD1 agrees at 9 bases. The V gene's germline CDR1 is SQVTM and CDR2 ANQGSEA. Trimming at V came to 6 bases and at J to 0 bases, leaving 6 bases not matched to a gene. The CDR3 spans 15 residues. CDR3: CSVAGQGHSGNTIYF. In nucleotides, the CDR3 is TGCAGCGTCGCCGGACAGGGGCACTCTGGAAACACCATATATTTT. Variable domain in full (rest from reference TRBV29-1 and TRBJ1-3): SAVISQKPSRDICQRGTSLTIQCQVDSQVTMMFWYRQQPGQSLTLIATANQGSEATYESGFVIDKFPISRPNLTFSTLTVSNMSPEDSSIYLCSVAGQGHSGNTIYFGEGSWLTVV.

In nucleotides, the CDR3 is TGTGCCAGCAAGGGGGGACTAGTTTTATCCGGGGAGCTGTTTTTT. Protein sequence: CASKGGLVLSGELFF. V usage is TRBV6-1 and J usage is TRBJ2-2, with 8 bases lining up with TRBD2. The germline CDR1 and CDR2 sequences are MNHNS and SASEGT. The CDR3 loop spans 15 amino acids. Trimming at V came to 7 bases and at J to 6 bases, leaving 10 bases not matched to a gene.

Remarks on this clonotype: A read error may be the cause here, since a much bigger clone is one base away. The chain recombines TRBV10-3 with TRBJ1-6; TRBD1 agrees at 8 bases. The CDR3 loop spans 15 amino acids. Germline V gives CDR1 ENHRY, CDR2 SYGVKD. The CDR3: CVISGSGTGSSPLHF. CDR3 sequence (DNA): TGTGTCATCAGTGGAAGCGGGACAGGTTCGTCACCCCTCCACTTT.

The rearrangement links TRBV5-1 to TRBJ1-6, with D perhaps matching TRBD1 (6 bases). CDR1 and CDR2 (germline): SGHRS, YFSETQ. The CDR3 is 17 residues long. The V end was cut by 0 bases, the J end by 8 bases, with 18 bases between. The DNA of the CDR3 is TGCGCCAGCAGCTTGGCCCCCAGGGGCGGGGGGGATTCACCCCTCCACTTT. It translates to CASSLAPRGGGDSPLHF.

This clonotype occurred a few times. The rearrangement links TRBV3-1 to TRBJ2-1, with D perhaps matching TRBD2 (6 bases). With 5 bases removed from V and 7 bases from J, the gap between germline ends came to 18 bases. This CDR3 contains 15 residues. The germline V gene encodes CDR1 LGHDT and CDR2 YNNKEL (reference sequence). CDR3 in amino acids: CASSYRTSGGNEQFF. As DNA, the CDR3 is TGTGCCAGCAGCTACCGGACTTCCGGAGGGAATGAGCAGTTCTTC.

The table lists this clonotype with many counts. V is TRBV28 and J is TRBJ2-3; D is uncertain. Germline CDR1 reads MDHEN; CDR2 reads SYDVKM. V was trimmed by 2 bases and J by 2 bases, leaving 17 bases between them. The CDR3 totals 17 residues. CDR3 DNA: TGTGCCAGCAGTTTAACCGGTAGGGCAGCCTCCACAGATACGCAGTATTTT. As protein: CASSLTGRAASTDTQYF.

The J gene is TRBJ1-1, the V gene TRBV10-3, with 8 nucleotides matching TRBD1. Trimming removed 10 bases from V and 0 bases from J; junction bases left unmatched: 1. The CDR3 consists of 12 residues. CDR1 and CDR2 (germline): ENHRY, SYGVKD. CDR3 sequence (DNA): TGTGCCACGGGACAGGTGAACACTGAAGCTTTCTTT. Amino acid sequence: CATGQVNTEAFF.

The sample holds a few counts of this clonotype. The chain couples TRBV13 to TRBJ2-3, with a tentative D call TRBD2 (6 bases). Deletions cut 8 bases from V and 5 bases from J, with 8 bases between. CDR3 length: 11 amino acids. Germline lookup yields CDR1 PRHDT and CDR2 FYEKMQ (reference sequence). The CDR3 bases are TGTGCCAGCTTGGGGGGAGATACGCAGTATTTT. Its translation is CASLGGDTQYF. The whole variable domain, filled in from reference TRBV13 and TRBJ2-3, reads AAGVIQSPRHLIKEKRETATLKCYPIPRHDTVYWYQQGPGQDPQFLISFYEKMQSDKGSIPDRFSAQQFSDYHSELNMSSLELGDSALYFCASLGGDTQYFGPGTRLTVL.

CDR3 protein: CASSPSMTGANVLTF. In DNA, the CDR3 is TGTGCCAGCTCACCCTCTATGACGGGGGCCAACGTCCTGACTTTC. The chain is built from TRBV18 and TRBJ2-6, with unresolved D. The V end was cut by 3 bases, the J end by 4 bases, with 10 bases between. The germline gives CDR1 KGHSH, CDR2 LQKENI. The CDR3 runs 15 residues.

This clonotype was seen more than once but under ten times. The chain couples TRBV20-1 to TRBJ1-3; perhaps TRBD1 as D (6 bases). With 3 bases removed from V and 4 bases from J, the gap between germline ends came to 10 bases. This CDR3 has 13 amino acids. Germline V gives CDR1 DFQATT, CDR2 SNEGSKA (reference sequence). CDR3 DNA: TGCAGTGCTAGTTGGACAGACGGAAACACCATATATTTT. This translates into CSASWTDGNTIYF.

This clonotype came up a few times. The rearrangement links TRBV6-2 or TRBV6-3 to TRBJ1-1; D is unresolved. Germline V gene data show CDR1 as MNHEY and CDR2 as SVGEGT. The CDR3 covers 17 residues. V was pared by 6 bases and J by 0 bases, with 20 bases between. The CDR3 nucleotides read TGTGCCAGCAGCCCCACTAGACTTGGGGTAATGAACACTGAAGCTTTCTTT. Protein product: CASSPTRLGVMNTEAFF.

This rearrangement joins TRBV5-1 to TRBJ2-1; D not certain. V lost 4 bases and J lost 9, with 20 bases in between. This CDR3 spans 15 amino acids. Germline-derived CDR1 and CDR2 are SGHRS and YFSETQ. CDR3 DNA: TGCGCCAGCAGCAGCATAGAGCCGCCAATTGGTGAGCAGTTCTTC. Its protein product is CASSSIEPPIGEQFF. The variable domain in full, with the rest retrieved from reference TRBV5-1 and TRBJ2-1, is KAGVTQTPRYLIKTRGQQVTLSCSPISGHRSVSWYQQTPGQGLQFLFEYFSETQRNKGNFPGRFSGRQFSNSRSEMNVSTLELGDSALYLCASSSIEPPIGEQFFGPGTRLTVL.

The chain is built from TRBV5-1 and TRBJ2-5, with TRBD1 matching over 7 bases. Germline V gives CDR1 SGHRS, CDR2 YFSETQ. The CDR3 has 13 residues. Germline trimming cut 4 bases from V and 5 bases from J; bases unmatched to any gene: 5. The CDR3 region has the DNA TGCGCCAGCAGCCACGACAGGGTGGAGACCCAGTACTTC. It is translated as CASSHDRVETQYF. Complete variable domain (other parts from reference TRBV5-1 and TRBJ2-5): KAGVTQTPRYLIKTRGQQVTLSCSPISGHRSVSWYQQTPGQGLQFLFEYFSETQRNKGNFPGRFSGRQFSNSRSEMNVSTLELGDSALYLCASSHDRVETQYFGPGTRLLVL.

The CDR3 loop is CASSRDRFSTNEKLFF. The CDR3 DNA reads TGTGCCAGCAGCCGAGACAGGTTTTCAACTAATGAAAAACTGTTTTTT. The chain is built from TRBV7-8 and TRBJ1-4, with a possible D match to TRBD1 (6 bases). CDR3 size: 16 residues. The ends were cut back, 5 bases at V and 0 bases at J, with 13 bases in the middle. CDR1 is SGHVS, CDR2 FQNEAQ, per germline.

The chain joins TRBV10-3 to TRBJ2-1, with 10 nucleotides matching TRBD2. CDR3 size: 17 residues. The germline V gene encodes CDR1 ENHRY and CDR2 SYGVKD. The V and J ends lost 4 bases and 0 bases, in that order; junction bases with no gene match: 6. This CDR3 is CAISGPQREGSYNEQFF. The CDR3 nucleotides read TGTGCCATCAGTGGCCCCCAGCGGGAGGGCTCCTACAATGAGCAGTTCTTC.

There are a few counts of this clonotype. The chain carries TRBV10-3 and TRBJ1-2; 7 positions agree with TRBD1. This CDR3 is built from 14 residues. Unmatched junction bases numbered 10, after V lost 2 bases and J lost 10 bases. Germline CDR1 and CDR2: ENHRY and SYGVKD. This CDR3 reads CAISEGRTGGTYTF. The CDR3 DNA is TGTGCCATCAGTGAGGGCCGGACAGGCGGCACCTACACCTTC.

The CDR3 protein is CASSQTGGRGNEQFF. The CDR3 nucleotides read TGCGCCAGCAGCCAAACCGGGGGGCGGGGCAATGAGCAGTTCTTC. The chain carries TRBV4-1 and TRBJ2-1; a possible D gene is TRBD2 (7 bases). V was pared by 2 bases and J by 6 bases, with 14 bases between. This CDR3 has 15 residues. Per the germline V gene, CDR1 is MGHRA and CDR2 is YSYEKL.

This sequence joins TRBV20-1 and TRBJ2-7; 9 bases fit TRBD2. Germline V gene data show CDR1 as DFQATT and CDR2 as SNEGSKA (reference sequence). J was trimmed by 2 bases and V by 3 bases; bases with no gene match: 8. The length of the CDR3 is 15 residues. This chain's CDR3 is CSARPPGLAPYEQYF. CDR3 DNA: TGCAGTGCTAGGCCACCGGGACTAGCCCCCTACGAGCAGTACTTC.

This clonotype occurred many times. The chain is built from TRBV29-1 and TRBJ2-1; D gene uncertain. CDR3 length: 14 amino acids. Germline loops: CDR1 SQVTM, CDR2 ANQGSEA. The ends were cut back, 7 bases at V and 4 bases at J, with 17 bases in the middle. The CDR3, as DNA: TGCAGCGCCTCGGTGAAGGTAGATTACAATGAGCAGTTCTTC. The encoded protein is CSASVKVDYNEQFF.

This clonotype was counted between two and nine times. The chain is built from TRBV24-1 and TRBJ2-5, with 10 bases fitting TRBD1. V was pared by 5 bases and J by 2 bases, with 4 bases of the junction left unmatched. CDR1 is KGHDR and CDR2 is SFDVKD in the germline V gene. The CDR3 has 15 amino acids. As DNA, the CDR3 is TGTGCCACCAGTGCCTTGGACAGGGGGCAAGAGACCCAGTACTTC. As protein: CATSALDRGQETQYF.

This clonotype was seen a handful of times. V usage is TRBV15 and J usage is TRBJ2-2; a possible D gene is TRBD2 (5 bases). Deletions cut 2 bases from V and 5 bases from J, with 9 bases between. The V gene's germline CDR1 is LNHNV and CDR2 YYDKDF (reference sequence). CDR3 size: 14 residues. CDR3: CATSRSRGTGELFF. CDR3 nucleotides: TGTGCCACCAGCAGAAGTCGGGGAACCGGGGAGCTGTTTTTT.

V gene TRBV2 combines with J gene TRBJ2-1; TRBD1 might be the D (6 bases). Germline CDR1 reads SNHLY; CDR2 reads FYNNEI. V dropped 5 bases and J dropped 5 bases, with 13 bases sitting between them. This CDR3 region has 14 residues. CDR3 sequence reads: CASSPNDRHNEQFF. The CDR3 DNA is TGTGCCAGCAGTCCAAACGACAGGCACAATGAGCAGTTCTTC. Full variable domain (remainder filled in from reference TRBV2 and TRBJ2-1): EPEVTQTPSHQVTQMGQEVILRCVPISNHLYFYWYRQILGQKVEFLVSFYNNEISEKSEIFDDQFSVERPDGSNFTLKIRSTKLEDSAMYFCASSPNDRHNEQFFGPGTRLTVL.

The CDR3 region is CSVEDRDRAYNEQFF. As DNA, the CDR3 is TGCAGCGTTGAAGATCGGGACAGGGCTTACAATGAGCAGTTCTTC. This chain uses TRBV29-1 with TRBJ2-1, with 9 positions matching TRBD1. Germline CDR1 and CDR2: SQVTM and ANQGSEA. The trim removed 0 bases at V and 4 bases at J, leaving 4 bases unmatched. This CDR3 spans 15 amino acids.